What follows is one TCR beta chain and its context. Here immunoSEQ multiplex PCR was the method, and the copy in TCRdb shows in-frame clones only, minus some. The repertoire has tens of thousands of clones, 90% to 96% of them found once; the top ten carry around 0.4%. The record originates from a study of technical replicates of blood from a handful of donors. Germline V gene sequence: CDR1 MNHNS, CDR2 SASEGT. The CDR3 totals 15 residues. With V trimmed by 6 bases and J by 6 bases, 9 bases remained unmatched. This chain joins TRBV6-1 and TRBJ2-1; 9 bases line up with TRBD2. The TCR comes from a human donor in good health. The specimen was T cells isolated from PBMCs. The DNA for the CDR3 is TGTGCCAGCAGACCCCTAGCGGGACCCCTCAATGAGCAGTTCTTC. It is translated as CASRPLAGPLNEQFF.